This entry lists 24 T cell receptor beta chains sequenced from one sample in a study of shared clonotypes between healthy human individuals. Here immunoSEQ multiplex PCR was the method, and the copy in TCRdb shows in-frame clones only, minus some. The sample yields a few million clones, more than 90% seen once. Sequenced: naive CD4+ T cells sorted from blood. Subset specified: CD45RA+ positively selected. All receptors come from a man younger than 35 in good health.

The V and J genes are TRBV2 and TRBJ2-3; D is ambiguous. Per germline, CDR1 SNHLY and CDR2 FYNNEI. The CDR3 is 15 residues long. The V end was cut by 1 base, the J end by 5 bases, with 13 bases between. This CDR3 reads CASSEVTLKGDTQYF. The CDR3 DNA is TGTGCCAGCAGTGAAGTTACTCTCAAGGGAGATACGCAGTATTTT.

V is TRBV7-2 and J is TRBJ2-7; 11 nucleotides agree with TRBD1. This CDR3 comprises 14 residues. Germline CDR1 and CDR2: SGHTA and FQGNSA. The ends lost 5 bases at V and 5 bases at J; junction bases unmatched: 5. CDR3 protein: CASSRDRGINEQYF. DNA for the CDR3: TGTGCCAGCAGCAGGGACAGGGGGATCAACGAGCAGTACTTC.

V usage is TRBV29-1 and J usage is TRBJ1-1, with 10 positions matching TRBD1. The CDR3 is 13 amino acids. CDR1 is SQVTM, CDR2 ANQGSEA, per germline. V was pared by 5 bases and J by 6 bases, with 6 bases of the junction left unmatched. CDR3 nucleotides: TGCAGCGTTCGTCAGGGGACAGGGGCTGAAGCTTTCTTT. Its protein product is CSVRQGTGAEAFF.

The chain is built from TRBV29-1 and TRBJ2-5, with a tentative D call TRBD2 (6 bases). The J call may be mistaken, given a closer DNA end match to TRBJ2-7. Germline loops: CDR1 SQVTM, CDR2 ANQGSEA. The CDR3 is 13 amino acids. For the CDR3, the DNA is TGCAGCGTTGCGGGGGTATTGGGAAACGAGCAGTACTTC. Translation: CSVAGVLGNEQYF.

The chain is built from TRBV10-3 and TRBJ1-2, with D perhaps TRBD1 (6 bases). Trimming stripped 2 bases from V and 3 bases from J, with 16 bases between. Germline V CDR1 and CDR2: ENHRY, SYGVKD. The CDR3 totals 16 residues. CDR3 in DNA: TGTGCCATCAGTGAGCCCACGGGGGGCGGATACTATGGCTACACCTTC. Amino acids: CAISEPTGGGYYGYTF.

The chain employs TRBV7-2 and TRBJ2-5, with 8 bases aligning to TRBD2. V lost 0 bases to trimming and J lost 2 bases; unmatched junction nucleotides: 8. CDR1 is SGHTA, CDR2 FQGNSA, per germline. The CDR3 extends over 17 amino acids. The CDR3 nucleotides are TGTGCCAGCAGCTTAGCGGGACTTAGCGGGATACAAGAGACCCAGTACTTC. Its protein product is CASSLAGLSGIQETQYF.

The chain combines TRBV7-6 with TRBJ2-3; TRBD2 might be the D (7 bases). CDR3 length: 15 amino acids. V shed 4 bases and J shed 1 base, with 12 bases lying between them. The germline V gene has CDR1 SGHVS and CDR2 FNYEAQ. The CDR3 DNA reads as TGTGCCAGCAGCTCCCTAGGGGGGGGCACAGATACGCAGTATTTT. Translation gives CASSSLGGGTDTQYF.

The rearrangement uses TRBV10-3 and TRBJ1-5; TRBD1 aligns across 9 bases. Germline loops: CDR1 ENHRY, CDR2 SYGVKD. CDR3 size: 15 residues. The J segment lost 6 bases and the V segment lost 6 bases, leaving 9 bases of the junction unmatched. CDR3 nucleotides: TGTGCCATCAGCGCGACAGGGGGGACCGGTCAGCCCCAGCATTTT. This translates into CAISATGGTGQPQHF.

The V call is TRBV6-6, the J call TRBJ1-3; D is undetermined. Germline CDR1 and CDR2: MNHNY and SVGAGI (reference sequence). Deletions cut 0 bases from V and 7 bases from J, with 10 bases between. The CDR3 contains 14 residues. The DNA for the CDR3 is TGTGCCAGCAGTTACTCGGCGCCTGCGAACACCATATATTTT. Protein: CASSYSAPANTIYF.

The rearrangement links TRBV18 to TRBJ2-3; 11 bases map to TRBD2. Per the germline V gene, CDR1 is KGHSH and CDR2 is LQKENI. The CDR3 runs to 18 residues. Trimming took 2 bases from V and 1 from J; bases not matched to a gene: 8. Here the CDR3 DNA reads TGTGCCAGCTCACCAGTAGCGGGAGGGCCGTGGGGCACAGATACGCAGTATTTT. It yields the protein CASSPVAGGPWGTDTQYF.

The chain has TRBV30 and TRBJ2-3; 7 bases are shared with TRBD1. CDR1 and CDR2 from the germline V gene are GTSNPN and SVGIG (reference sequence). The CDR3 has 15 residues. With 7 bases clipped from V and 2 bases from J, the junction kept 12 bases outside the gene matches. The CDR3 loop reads CASNVRGQPTDTQYF. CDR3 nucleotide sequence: TGTGCCTCTAATGTTAGGGGGCAGCCCACAGATACGCAGTATTTT.

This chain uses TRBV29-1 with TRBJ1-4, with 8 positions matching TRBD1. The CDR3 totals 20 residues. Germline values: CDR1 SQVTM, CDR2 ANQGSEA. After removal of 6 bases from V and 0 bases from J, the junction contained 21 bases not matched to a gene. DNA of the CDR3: TGCAGCGTACAGCAAGCCCCTACGGGACAGGTTTTTGCAACTAATGAAAAACTGTTTTTT. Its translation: CSVQQAPTGQVFATNEKLFF.

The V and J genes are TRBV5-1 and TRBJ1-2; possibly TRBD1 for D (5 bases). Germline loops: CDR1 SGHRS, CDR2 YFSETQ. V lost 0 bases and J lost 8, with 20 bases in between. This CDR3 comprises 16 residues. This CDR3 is CASSLVVTVDAWGYTF. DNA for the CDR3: TGCGCCAGCAGCTTGGTGGTGACAGTCGATGCGTGGGGCTACACCTTC.

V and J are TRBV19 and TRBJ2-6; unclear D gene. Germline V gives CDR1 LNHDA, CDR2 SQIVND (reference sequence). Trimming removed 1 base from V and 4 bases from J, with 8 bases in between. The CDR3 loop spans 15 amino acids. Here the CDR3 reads CASSIVAHGANVLTF. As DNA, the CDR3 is TGTGCCAGTAGTATAGTCGCGCACGGGGCCAACGTCCTGACTTTC.

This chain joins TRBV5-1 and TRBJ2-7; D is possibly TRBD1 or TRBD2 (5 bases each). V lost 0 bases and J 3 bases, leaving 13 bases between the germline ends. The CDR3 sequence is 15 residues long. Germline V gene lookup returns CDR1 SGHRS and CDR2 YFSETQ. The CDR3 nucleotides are TGCGCCAGCAGCTTGGCCCAGGGACCGAACTACGAGCAGTACTTC. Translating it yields CASSLAQGPNYEQYF.

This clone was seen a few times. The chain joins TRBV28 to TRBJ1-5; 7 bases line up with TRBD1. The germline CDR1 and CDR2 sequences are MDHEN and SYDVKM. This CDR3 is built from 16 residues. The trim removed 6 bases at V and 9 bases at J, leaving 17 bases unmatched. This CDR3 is CASSLSRGQTYRPQHF. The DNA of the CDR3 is TGTGCCAGCAGCCTCTCGAGGGGACAGACGTATCGGCCCCAGCATTTT.

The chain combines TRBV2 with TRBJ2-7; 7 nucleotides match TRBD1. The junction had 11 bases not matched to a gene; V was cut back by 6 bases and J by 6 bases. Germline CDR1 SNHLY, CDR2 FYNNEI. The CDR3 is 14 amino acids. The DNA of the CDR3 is TGTGCCAGCAGAAAGCAGTTGACAGGGCGCGAGCAGTACTTC. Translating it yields CASRKQLTGREQYF.

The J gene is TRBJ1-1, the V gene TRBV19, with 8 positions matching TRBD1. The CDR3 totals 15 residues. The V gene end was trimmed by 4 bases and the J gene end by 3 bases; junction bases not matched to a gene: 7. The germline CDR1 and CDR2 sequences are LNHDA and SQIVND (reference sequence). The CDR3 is CASSTKQGVYTEAFF. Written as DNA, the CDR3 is TGTGCCAGTAGTACAAAACAGGGGGTGTACACTGAAGCTTTCTTT.

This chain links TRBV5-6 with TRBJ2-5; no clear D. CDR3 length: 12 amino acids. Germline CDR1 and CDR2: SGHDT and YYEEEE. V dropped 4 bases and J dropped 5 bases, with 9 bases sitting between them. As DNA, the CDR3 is TGTGCCAGCAGCCCACGGACGGAGACCCAGTACTTC. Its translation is CASSPRTETQYF.

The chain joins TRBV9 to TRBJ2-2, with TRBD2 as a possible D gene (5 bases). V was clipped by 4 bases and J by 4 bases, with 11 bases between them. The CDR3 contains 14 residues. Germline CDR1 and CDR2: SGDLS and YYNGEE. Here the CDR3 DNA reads TGTGCCAGCAGCTCCCTCCGGGGCACCGGGGAGCTGTTTTTT. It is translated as CASSSLRGTGELFF.

CDR3 in DNA: TGTGCCAGCAGCTTATTTATTGACAATGAGCAGTTCTTC. This sequence encodes CASSLFIDNEQFF. The chain carries TRBV7-9 and TRBJ2-1; no firm D call. Germline CDR1 reads SEHNR; CDR2 reads FQNEAQ (reference sequence). The CDR3 extends over 13 amino acids. V gave up 2 bases and J gave up 5 bases, with 7 bases separating them. The whole variable domain, remainder taken from reference TRBV7-9 and TRBJ2-1, is DTGVSQNPRHKITKRGQNVTFRCDPISEHNRLYWYRQTLGQGPEFLTYFQNEAQLEKSRLLSDRFSAERPKGSFSTLEIQRTEQGDSAMYLCASSLFIDNEQFFGPGTRLTVL.

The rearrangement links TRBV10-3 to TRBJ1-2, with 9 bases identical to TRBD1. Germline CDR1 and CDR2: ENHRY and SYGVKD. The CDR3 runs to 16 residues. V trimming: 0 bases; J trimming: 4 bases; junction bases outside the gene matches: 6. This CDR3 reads CAISESLGQGRYGYTF. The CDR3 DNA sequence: TGTGCCATCAGTGAGTCTTTGGGACAGGGCCGCTATGGCTACACCTTC.

CDR3 loop: CASSYSFGVGTEAFF. CDR3 nucleotides: TGTGCCAGCAGTTACTCCTTCGGGGTAGGAACTGAAGCTTTCTTT. V and J are TRBV6-5 and TRBJ1-1, with D unclear. The CDR3 runs to 15 residues. V was shortened by 0 bases and J by 5 bases, with 13 bases between the two germline ends. Germline CDR1 MNHEY, CDR2 SVGAGI.

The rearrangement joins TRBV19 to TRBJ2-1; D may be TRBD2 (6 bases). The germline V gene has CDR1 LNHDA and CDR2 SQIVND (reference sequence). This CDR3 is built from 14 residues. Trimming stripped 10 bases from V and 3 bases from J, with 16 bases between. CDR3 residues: CATGGLIDYNEQFF. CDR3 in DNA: TGTGCCACCGGGGGATTAATTGACTACAATGAGCAGTTCTTC.